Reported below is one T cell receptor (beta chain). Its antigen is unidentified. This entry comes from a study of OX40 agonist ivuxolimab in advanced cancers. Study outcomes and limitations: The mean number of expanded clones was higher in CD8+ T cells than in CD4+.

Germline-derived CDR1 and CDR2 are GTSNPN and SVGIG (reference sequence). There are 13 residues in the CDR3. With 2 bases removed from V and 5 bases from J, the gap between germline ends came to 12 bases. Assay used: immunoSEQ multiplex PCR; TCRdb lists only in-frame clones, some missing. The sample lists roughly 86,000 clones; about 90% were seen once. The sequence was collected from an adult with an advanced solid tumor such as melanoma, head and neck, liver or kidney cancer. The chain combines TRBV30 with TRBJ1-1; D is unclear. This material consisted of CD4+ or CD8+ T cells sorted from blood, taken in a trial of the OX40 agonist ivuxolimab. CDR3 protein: CAWSRADRTEAFF. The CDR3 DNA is TGTGCCTGGAGTCGCGCGGATCGAACTGAAGCTTTCTTT.